This TCR beta chain is from a study of beta chain features in type 1 diabetes. General observations from the study: VDJ junctions from patients with type 1 diabetes contained fewer insertions and more deletions.

The CDR3 sequence is 12 residues long. Trimming stripped 8 bases from V and 4 bases from J, with 11 bases between. Germline loops: CDR1 MDHEN, CDR2 SYDVKM. The entirety of the isolated RNA underwent reverse transcription, so expressed TCRB transcripts were sequenced. Approximately 4 million reads was the average for naive, central memory and regulatory T cell samples. Assay used: immunoSEQ multiplex PCR; TCRdb lists only in-frame clones, some missing. The table shows more than 300,000 clones, with around 12% occurring only once. A word on this clone: The antigen remains unidentified.

This chain joins TRBV28 and TRBJ1-2, with D possibly being TRBD1 (5 bases). The sequence was collected from a young man in good health. The material sequenced was naive CD4+ T cells from blood. CDR3 sequence: CASGFGGYGYTF. The CDR3 DNA sequence: TGTGCCAGCGGATTCGGGGGCTATGGCTACACCTTC.